This T cell receptor beta chain was captured by sequencing in a study of T cells in Graves' hyperthyroidism and ophthalmopathy. This clonotype was seen ten or more times. The investigators amplified TCR beta CDR3 regions from RNA transcripts. TCR CDR3 underwent first-round RT-PCR with the HTBI primer set. TCRdb fed the multiplex PCR reads into MiXCR, producing one record per CDR3 protein. The sample lists 500,000 to 600,000 distinct CDR3 sequences; 16% were seen once. Sequencing was carried out using blood. This clonotype originated in a woman aged 18 to 35 with Graves' hyperthyroidism.

As DNA, the CDR3 is TGTGCCAGCAGCCAACAGGGGATATTGGTTGCTTTCTTT. Translated, it gives CASSQQGILVAFF. The rearrangement joins TRBV12-3 or TRBV12-4 to TRBJ1-1, with 7 bases matching TRBD1. The CDR3 runs to 13 residues. J lost 11 bases, V lost 6 bases, and 12 bases had no gene match.